Listed below are T cell receptor beta chains from one sample, sequenced in a study of shared clonotypes between healthy human individuals. Sequencing was performed with immunoSEQ multiplex PCR; in TCRdb, only in-frame clones are kept and a portion is missing. This table has about 590,000 clones, less than 97% appearing once. Sequences were obtained from naive CD8+ T cells sorted from blood. These receptors were taken from a woman aged 25 to 39 in good health. CDR3s include the opening cysteine and the closing phenylalanine or tryptophan. The D gene is left open where the match is weak. Not every row has a clone size; where given, it reads once, few, many or a size class.

CDR3nt: TGTGCCAGCAGCGTAGCTCCAGAAGCTTTCTTT
CDR3aa: CASSVAPEAFF
v_gene: TRBV9
d_gene: NA
abundance: NA
j_gene: TRBJ1-1

CDR3nt: TGTGCCAGCAGTGTGGGGACAGGGTTCAACAATGAGCAGTTCTTC
CDR3aa: CASSVGTGFNNEQFF
v_gene: TRBV2
d_gene: TRBD1
abundance: NA
j_gene: TRBJ2-1

CDR3nt: TGTGCCAGCAGCCAAGATGGGACAGACTACTCCTACGAGCAGTACTTC
CDR3aa: CASSQDGTDYSYEQYF
v_gene: TRBV14
d_gene: TRBD1
abundance: NA
j_gene: TRBJ2-7

CDR3nt: TGTGCCAGCAGCCAAGATCAGACAGGGAGGGTCGAGCAGTACTTC
CDR3aa: CASSQDQTGRVEQYF
v_gene: TRBV4-2
d_gene: NA
abundance: NA
j_gene: TRBJ2-7

CDR3nt: TGTGCCAGCAGTTACTCTGCAGGACACTTTACCTACGAGCAGTACTTC
CDR3aa: CASSYSAGHFTYEQYF
v_gene: TRBV6-5
d_gene: NA
abundance: NA
j_gene: TRBJ2-7

CDR3nt: TGTGCCAGCAGTGAAGCCGGACAGACCCACGAGCAGTACTTC
CDR3aa: CASSEAGQTHEQYF
v_gene: TRBV6-1
d_gene: NA
abundance: once
j_gene: TRBJ2-7

CDR3nt: TGTGCCAGCAGCTCCACCAATGAGCAGTTCTTC
CDR3aa: CASSSTNEQFF
v_gene: TRBV5-4
d_gene: NA
abundance: NA
j_gene: TRBJ2-1

CDR3nt: TGTGCCAGCAGTGATCCCGGTGGGCGGTCCGATTCCTGGGAGCAGTACTTC
CDR3aa: CASSDPGGRSDSWEQYF
v_gene: TRBV2
d_gene: NA
abundance: NA
j_gene: TRBJ2-5

CDR3nt: TGTGCCAGCAGCTTACAAGGGACAGATGAAAAACTGTTTTTT
CDR3aa: CASSLQGTDEKLFF
v_gene: TRBV5-6
d_gene: TRBD1
abundance: NA
j_gene: TRBJ1-4

CDR3nt: TGTGCCAGCAGCTTAGAGACTAGCTACGAGCAGTACTTC
CDR3aa: CASSLETSYEQYF
v_gene: TRBV7-8
d_gene: NA
abundance: NA
j_gene: TRBJ2-7

CDR3nt: TGTGCCAGCAGCGCCTCTGACGGGCCAGGAGAGACCCAGTACTTC
CDR3aa: CASSASDGPGETQYF
v_gene: TRBV7-9
d_gene: NA
abundance: NA
j_gene: TRBJ2-5

CDR3nt: TGTGCCAGCAGTTACCCGAATGACGATGAGCAGTTCTTC
CDR3aa: CASSYPNDDEQFF
v_gene: TRBV6-5
d_gene: NA
abundance: once
j_gene: TRBJ2-1

CDR3nt: TGTGCCAGCAGCCTAATACAGGACACCATATATTTT
CDR3aa: CASSLIQDTIYF
v_gene: TRBV13
d_gene: NA
abundance: NA
j_gene: TRBJ1-3

CDR3nt: TGTGCCAGCAGCGTGGGACTAGCGGGAGTGGACAATGAGCAGTTCTTC
CDR3aa: CASSVGLAGVDNEQFF
v_gene: TRBV7-8
d_gene: TRBD2
abundance: NA
j_gene: TRBJ2-1

CDR3nt: TGTGCCAGCAGCGCGGGACTAGCGGTGGGCAATGAGCAGTTCTTC
CDR3aa: CASSAGLAVGNEQFF
v_gene: TRBV9
d_gene: TRBD2
abundance: NA
j_gene: TRBJ2-1

CDR3nt: TGTGCCAGCAGTTTAGGAGTGGAGGAGACCCAGTACTTC
CDR3aa: CASSLGVEETQYF
v_gene: TRBV27
d_gene: NA
abundance: NA
j_gene: TRBJ2-5

CDR3nt: TGTGCCAGCAGTGAAGCGCTTGTTGAGCAGTTCTTC
CDR3aa: CASSEALVEQFF
v_gene: TRBV2
d_gene: NA
abundance: NA
j_gene: TRBJ2-1

CDR3nt: TGCAGCGTTGAAGTTCCGCGATCGGGTGAAGCTTTCTTT
CDR3aa: CSVEVPRSGEAFF
v_gene: TRBV29-1
d_gene: NA
abundance: NA
j_gene: TRBJ1-1

CDR3nt: TGTGCCAGCAGTGATTCTTCGTGGCTAGCGGGAGTCAGTGAGCAGTACTTC
CDR3aa: CASSDSSWLAGVSEQYF
v_gene: TRBV2
d_gene: TRBD2
abundance: NA
j_gene: TRBJ2-7

CDR3nt: TGTGCCAGCAGCCCGGGGACCGCTTCCTACGAGCAGTACTTC
CDR3aa: CASSPGTASYEQYF
v_gene: TRBV5-6
d_gene: NA
abundance: NA
j_gene: TRBJ2-7

CDR3nt: TGTGCCAGCACTTGGGCGGGGGAAGATACGCAGTATTTT
CDR3aa: CASTWAGEDTQYF
v_gene: TRBV27
d_gene: TRBD2
abundance: NA
j_gene: TRBJ2-3

CDR3nt: TGCGCCAGCAGCAGGAACCCGGCAGATACGCAGTATTTT
CDR3aa: CASSRNPADTQYF
v_gene: TRBV5-1
d_gene: NA
abundance: NA
j_gene: TRBJ2-3

CDR3nt: TGTGCCTGGAGTGGACTAGCGGGATTGAATGAGCAGTTCTTC
CDR3aa: CAWSGLAGLNEQFF
v_gene: TRBV30
d_gene: TRBD2
abundance: NA
j_gene: TRBJ2-1

CDR3nt: TGTGCCAGCAGTGAGGGCAGGGGGCTCTGGAATGAGCAGTTCTTC
CDR3aa: CASSEGRGLWNEQFF
v_gene: TRBV6-1
d_gene: TRBD1
abundance: NA
j_gene: TRBJ2-1

CDR3nt: TGTGCCAGCAGCTTAGGAGTATCGCTAGCGGGAGGTAGAGAGACCCAGTACTTC
CDR3aa: CASSLGVSLAGGRETQYF
v_gene: TRBV7-2
d_gene: TRBD2
abundance: NA
j_gene: TRBJ2-5

CDR3nt: TGCAGTGCTAGAGGTACTGAAGCTTTCTTT
CDR3aa: CSARGTEAFF
v_gene: TRBV20-1
d_gene: NA
abundance: NA
j_gene: TRBJ1-1